These T cell receptor beta chains were read from a single sample in a study of shared clonotypes between healthy human individuals. Sequenced by immunoSEQ multiplex PCR; TCRdb stores in-frame clones only, minus some. In the table there are under 1 million clones, around 93% of which are singletons. Sequencing was done on a sample of naive CD8+ T cells sorted from blood. These receptors originate from a man younger than 45 in good health. Both conserved end residues are part of each CDR3. A D gene is named only where the DNA matches it firmly. Some rows mark clone size as missing; the rest say once, few, many or name a class of expanded clone.

j_call v_call clone_size d_call cdr3_aa cdr3_nt
TRBJ2-1 TRBV4-3 - - CASSQDVTGVSYNEQFF TGCGCCAGCAGCCAAGATGTCACAGGCGTATCCTACAATGAGCAGTTCTTC
TRBJ1-4 TRBV27 once TRBD1 CASSSRQGANEKLFF TGTGCCAGCAGTTCCCGACAGGGGGCTAATGAAAAACTGTTTTTT
TRBJ2-7 TRBV5-6 - - CASGDGLGEQYF TGTGCCAGCGGTGACGGTCTAGGCGAGCAGTACTTC
TRBJ2-1 TRBV10-3 - - CASHSGREQFF TGTGCCTCGCATTCGGGACGTGAGCAGTTCTTC
TRBJ2-7 TRBV4-1 - TRBD2 CASSQGTSGLYEQYF TGCGCCAGCAGCCAAGGGACTAGCGGCCTCTACGAGCAGTACTTC
TRBJ2-7 TRBV14 - - CASSHRTGVSYEQYF TGTGCCAGCAGCCACCGAACAGGAGTCTCCTACGAGCAGTACTTC
TRBJ2-7 TRBV6-1 - - CASSPPRTTEEQYF TGTGCCAGCAGTCCCCCGAGGACTACGGAGGAGCAGTACTTC
TRBJ2-5 TRBV28 - - CASSLGQTLQETQYF TGTGCCAGCAGTTTAGGACAGACACTCCAAGAGACCCAGTACTTC
TRBJ2-7 TRBV6-1 - - CASRDDYTYEQYF TGTGCCAGCAGGGACGACTATACCTACGAGCAGTACTTC
TRBJ1-1 TRBV10-3 - - CAISESHSPEAFF TGTGCCATCAGTGAGTCACACAGCCCTGAAGCTTTCTTT
TRBJ1-1 TRBV11-2 - TRBD1 CASSLGPGQGISTEAFF TGTGCCAGCAGCTTAGGGCCGGGACAGGGGATAAGCACTGAAGCTTTCTTT
TRBJ2-3 TRBV7-8 - - CASSLQSDTQYF TGTGCCAGCAGCTTACAATCAGATACGCAGTATTTT
TRBJ2-2 TRBV25-1 - - CASLGRQGELFF TGTGCCAGCTTAGGCCGGCAGGGGGAGCTGTTTTTT
TRBJ2-3 TRBV28 once - CASSFPLSRDTQYF TGTGCCAGCAGTTTCCCATTATCTCGGGATACGCAGTATTTT
TRBJ1-4 TRBV27 - - CASSTSRYMNEKLFF TGTGCCAGCAGTACCTCTAGGTATATGAATGAAAAACTGTTTTTT
TRBJ2-1 TRBV27 - TRBD1 CASSWTGDNEQFF TGTGCCAGCAGTTGGACAGGGGACAATGAGCAGTTCTTC
TRBJ1-2 TRBV27 - - CASSLAFNYGYTF TGTGCCAGCAGTTTGGCCTTTAACTATGGCTACACCTTC
TRBJ2-3 TRBV19 - - CASSPLSGRPQDTQYF TGTGCCAGTAGTCCCCTGAGCGGGCGCCCCCAAGATACGCAGTATTTT
TRBJ2-1 TRBV6-1 - TRBD2 CASSEALAGNSYNEQFF TGTGCCAGCAGTGAAGCTCTAGCGGGGAACTCCTACAATGAGCAGTTCTTC
TRBJ1-2 TRBV6-4 - TRBD1 CASSDSRQGGINYGYTF TGTGCCAGCAGTGACTCTCGACAGGGGGGGATCAACTATGGCTACACCTTC
TRBJ2-2 TRBV4-1 - TRBD2 CASSQVAGAPGELFF TGCGCCAGCAGCCAGGTTGCGGGAGCCCCCGGGGAGCTGTTTTTT
TRBJ2-7 TRBV7-9 - - CASSFGRVDEQYF TGTGCCAGCAGCTTCGGCAGGGTCGACGAGCAGTACTTC
TRBJ2-3 TRBV14 - - CASSSSLADTQYF TGTGCCAGCAGCTCTAGCTTAGCCGATACGCAGTATTTT
TRBJ1-4 TRBV28 - - CASTTWGGGEKLFF TGTGCCAGCACCACATGGGGTGGTGGTGAAAAACTGTTTTTT
TRBJ1-1 TRBV7-6 - - CASSLTSDSRTEAFF TGTGCCAGCAGCCTGACCTCGGACAGTCGCACTGAAGCTTTCTTT
TRBJ2-5 TRBV7-9 - - CASSIPTGRGRETQYF TGTGCCAGCAGCATACCGACAGGGAGGGGGCGAGAGACCCAGTACTTC
TRBJ2-2 TRBV7-2 - - CASSLPGYNENTGELFF TGTGCCAGCAGCTTGCCGGGTTACAACGAAAACACCGGGGAGCTGTTTTTT
TRBJ2-4 TRBV6-5 - - CASSSHDLGRYIQYF TGTGCCAGCAGCAGCCACGACTTGGGGAGGTACATTCAGTACTTC
TRBJ1-5 TRBV9 - - CASSEHGEEPQHF TGTGCCAGCAGCGAACACGGAGAGGAGCCCCAGCATTTT
TRBJ2-1 TRBV7-4 - TRBD2 CASSWYPGLAGVKAAVEFF TGTGCCAGCAGCTGGTATCCGGGACTAGCGGGAGTGAAAGCAGCAGTGGAGTTCTTC
TRBJ2-1 TRBV4-3 - - CASSHTPERARYNEQFF TGCGCCAGCAGCCACACCCCTGAGCGGGCCAGATACAATGAGCAGTTCTTC
TRBJ2-7 TRBV27 - - CASSLRPTLYEQYF TGTGCCAGCAGTCTCCGGCCTACACTCTACGAGCAGTACTTC
TRBJ2-1 TRBV7-9 - - CASSEPGPAVHNEQFF TGTGCCAGCAGCGAACCGGGCCCAGCTGTCCACAATGAGCAGTTCTTC
TRBJ1-1 TRBV10-3 - - CASRGGAQGPEAFF TGTGCCTCCCGAGGGGGGGCACAGGGCCCTGAAGCTTTCTTT
TRBJ2-5 TRBV10-2 - TRBD2 CASSEPTSGRGQETQYF TGCGCCAGCAGTGAGCCTACTAGCGGGAGGGGGCAAGAGACCCAGTACTTC
TRBJ2-2 TRBV5-1 - TRBD2 CASSFLAGDLSGELFF TGCGCCAGCAGCTTCCTAGCGGGAGATCTCTCCGGGGAGCTGTTTTTT
TRBJ2-7 TRBV19 - - CASSMQGSSYEQYF TGTGCCAGTAGTATGCAGGGAAGCTCCTACGAGCAGTACTTC
TRBJ2-6 TRBV29-1 - - CSVESGSGANVLTF TGCAGCGTTGAGAGCGGCTCTGGGGCCAACGTCCTGACTTTC
TRBJ1-1 TRBV6-1 - - CASQGGIRTEAFF TGTGCCAGTCAAGGGGGTATTAGGACTGAAGCTTTCTTT
TRBJ2-5 TRBV5-1 - - CASSLRHPEETQYF TGCGCCAGCAGCTTGAGACATCCAGAAGAGACCCAGTACTTC
TRBJ2-2 TRBV4-1 few - CASSPGLNTGELFF TGCGCCAGCAGCCCGGGGTTGAACACCGGGGAGCTGTTTTTT
TRBJ2-7 TRBV7-6 - - CASSSGVGEARNYEQYF TGTGCCAGCAGCTCCGGGGTAGGGGAAGCGAGGAACTACGAGCAGTACTTC
TRBJ2-1 TRBV6-5 once TRBD2 CASSWTSGRAGEQFF TGTGCCAGCAGCTGGACTAGCGGGAGGGCCGGGGAACAGTTCTTC
TRBJ2-4 TRBV28 few - CASTISSIENIQYF TGTGCCAGCACCATAAGCAGTATCGAAAACATTCAGTACTTC
TRBJ2-5 TRBV12-1 once - CASSSNRDEETQYF TGTGCCAGCAGCTCTAACCGGGACGAAGAGACCCAGTACTTC
TRBJ2-1 TRBV18 - - CASSPPSGGAYNEQFF TGTGCCAGCTCACCACCATCCGGGGGCGCCTACAATGAGCAGTTCTTC
TRBJ2-7 TRBV7-8 - - CASSLRGGTTYEQYF TGTGCCAGCAGCTTGCGCGGAGGGACCACCTACGAGCAGTACTTC
TRBJ2-2 TRBV29-1 - TRBD1 CSVDTRGQGELFF TGCAGCGTTGATACCAGGGGGCAGGGGGAGCTGTTTTTT